This TCR beta chain was captured by sequencing in a study of control samples from healthy donors and cancer patients. The J segment lost 6 bases and the V segment lost 2 bases, leaving 7 bases of the junction unmatched. This CDR3 contains 15 residues. Germline loops: CDR1 WSHSY, CDR2 SAAADI. The method was immunoSEQ multiplex PCR; TCRdb's version includes in-frame clones alone and lacks a portion of them. The profile covers over 150,000 clones, with around 94% appearing a single time and less than 15% taken by the ten largest. This clone is a singleton in its sample. The genes are TRBV10-2 and TRBJ2-4; 7 bases fit TRBD2. The sequencing input was PBMCs. The sequence was collected from a man aged 55 to 70 with colorectal cancer. CDR3: CASSEGQGGRNIQYF. Here the CDR3 DNA reads TGCGCCAGCAGTGAGGGCCAGGGAGGGAGAAACATTCAGTACTTC.